This TCR beta chain was obtained from a study of OX40 agonist ivuxolimab in advanced cancers. Study-wide findings and caveats: Fewer expanded clones were found on average in CD4+ than in CD8+ T cells.

The CDR3 is made up of 13 amino acids. Between the trimmed V and J ends, which lost 4 bases and 6 bases, there was a span of 14 bases. From germline, CDR1 is GTSNPN and CDR2 SVGIG (reference sequence). Concerning this clone: Its antigen is still unknown.

Using immunoSEQ multiplex PCR, the repertoire was profiled, and TCRdb retains in-frame clones only, with some absent. Here the sample spans approximately 65,000 clones, roughly four fifths being singletons. The rearrangement links TRBV30 to TRBJ2-3, with D perhaps TRBD1 (6 bases). This specimen consisted of CD4+ or CD8+ T cells sorted from blood, obtained in a trial of the OX40 agonist ivuxolimab. This receptor was taken from an adult with an advanced solid tumor such as melanoma, head and neck, liver or kidney cancer. The chain's CDR3 is CAWKLNRVDTQYF. CDR3 nucleotides: TGTGCCTGGAAACTAAACAGGGTTGATACGCAGTATTTT.